The clone carrying this T cell receptor beta chain was detected ten times or more. Germline V gene sequence: CDR1 LNHNV, CDR2 YYDKDF (reference sequence). The CDR3 length is 20 residues. The J segment lost 4 bases and the V segment lost 2 bases, leaving 16 bases of the junction unmatched. The data belong to a study of prognosis after radiotherapy for stage I lung cancer. The TCR beta CDR3 region was amplified from genomic DNA, with two rounds of multiplex PCR being used for the amplification. Round-one PCR had primers specific to each TRBV and TRBJ gene. TCRdb analysed the multiplex PCR reads with MiXCR anew, one entry per CDR3 protein. The table includes about 26,000 distinct CDR3 sequences, 25% to 35% detected once.

This chain joins TRBV15 and TRBJ2-1; 11 positions agree with TRBD2. The sample in question was PBMCs, obtained before or after stereotactic body radiation therapy (not recorded which). The clonotype originates from a donor aged 50 or older with non-small cell lung cancer. CDR3 region: CATSRLQGHRRLAGYNEQFF. The CDR3 nucleotides are TGTGCCACCAGCAGATTACAGGGGCATCGTCGACTAGCGGGGTACAATGAGCAGTTCTTC.